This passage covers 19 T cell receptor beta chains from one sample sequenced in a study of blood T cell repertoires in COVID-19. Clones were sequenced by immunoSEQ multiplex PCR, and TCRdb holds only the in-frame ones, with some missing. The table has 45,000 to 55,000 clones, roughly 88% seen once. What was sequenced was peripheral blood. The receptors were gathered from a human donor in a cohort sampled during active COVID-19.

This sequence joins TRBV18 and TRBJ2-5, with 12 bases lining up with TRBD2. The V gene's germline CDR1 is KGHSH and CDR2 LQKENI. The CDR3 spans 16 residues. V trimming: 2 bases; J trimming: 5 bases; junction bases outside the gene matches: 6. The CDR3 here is CASSPSSGGAAETQYF. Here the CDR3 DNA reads TGTGCCAGCTCACCATCTAGCGGGGGGGCCGCCGAGACCCAGTACTTC.

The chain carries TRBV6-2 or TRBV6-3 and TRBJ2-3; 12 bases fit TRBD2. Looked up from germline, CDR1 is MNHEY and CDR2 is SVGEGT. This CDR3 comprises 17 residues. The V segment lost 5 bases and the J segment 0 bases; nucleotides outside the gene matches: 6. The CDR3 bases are TGTGCCAGCAGTGCCGGACTAGCGGGATTTAGCACAGATACGCAGTATTTT. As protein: CASSAGLAGFSTDTQYF.

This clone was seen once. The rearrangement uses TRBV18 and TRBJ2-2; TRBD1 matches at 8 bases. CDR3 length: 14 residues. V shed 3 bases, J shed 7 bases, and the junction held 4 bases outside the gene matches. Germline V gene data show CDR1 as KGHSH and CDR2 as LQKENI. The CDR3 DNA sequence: TGTGCCAGCTCACCTCAGGGGGCCAGCGGGGAGCTGTTTTTT. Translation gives CASSPQGASGELFF.

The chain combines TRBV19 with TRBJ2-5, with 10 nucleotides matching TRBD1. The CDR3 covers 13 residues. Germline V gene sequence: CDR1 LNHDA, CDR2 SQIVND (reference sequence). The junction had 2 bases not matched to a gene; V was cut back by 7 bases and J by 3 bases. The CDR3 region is CASIGTGEETQYF. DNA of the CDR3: TGTGCCAGTATCGGGACAGGGGAAGAGACCCAGTACTTC.

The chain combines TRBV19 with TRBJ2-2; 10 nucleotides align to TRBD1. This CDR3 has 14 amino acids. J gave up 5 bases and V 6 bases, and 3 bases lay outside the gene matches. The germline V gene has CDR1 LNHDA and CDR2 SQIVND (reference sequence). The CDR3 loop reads CASRTDRGTGELFF. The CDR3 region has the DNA TGTGCCAGTAGGACGGACAGGGGGACCGGGGAGCTGTTTTTT.

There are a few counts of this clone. CDR3 amino acids: CASSIDGSWNSPLHF. The CDR3, as DNA: TGTGCCAGTAGTATTGACGGGAGTTGGAATTCACCCCTCCACTTT. The J gene is TRBJ1-6, the V gene TRBV19, with D uncertain. CDR1 LNHDA and CDR2 SQIVND come from the germline V gene (reference sequence). V dropped 3 bases and J dropped 7 bases, with 13 bases sitting between them. CDR3 length: 15 amino acids.

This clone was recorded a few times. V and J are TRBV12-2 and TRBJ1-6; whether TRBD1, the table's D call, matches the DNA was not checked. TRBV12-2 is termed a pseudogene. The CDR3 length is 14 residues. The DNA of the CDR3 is TGTGCAAGTAGGGGGCGCTCCTATAATTCACCCCTCCACTTT. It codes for CASRGRSYNSPLHF.

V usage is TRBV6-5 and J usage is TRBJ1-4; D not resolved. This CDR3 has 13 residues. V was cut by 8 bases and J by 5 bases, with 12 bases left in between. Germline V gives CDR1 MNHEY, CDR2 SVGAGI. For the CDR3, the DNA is TGTGCCAGCGCGGGGAGACGGAATGAAAAACTGTTTTTT. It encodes CASAGRRNEKLFF.

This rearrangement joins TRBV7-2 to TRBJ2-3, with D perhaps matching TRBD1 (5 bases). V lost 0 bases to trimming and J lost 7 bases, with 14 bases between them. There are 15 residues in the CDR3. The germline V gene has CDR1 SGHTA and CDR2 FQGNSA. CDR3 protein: CASSLAVIGHHTQYF. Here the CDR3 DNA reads TGTGCCAGCAGCTTAGCGGTTATTGGACACCATACGCAGTATTTT.

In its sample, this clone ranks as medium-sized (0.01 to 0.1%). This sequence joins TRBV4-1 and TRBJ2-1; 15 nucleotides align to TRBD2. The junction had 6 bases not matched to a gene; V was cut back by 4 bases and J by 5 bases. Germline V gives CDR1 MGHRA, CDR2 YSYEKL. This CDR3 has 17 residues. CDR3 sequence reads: CASSRPGLAGGDNEQFF. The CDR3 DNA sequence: TGCGCCAGCAGCCGACCAGGACTAGCGGGGGGGGACAATGAGCAGTTCTTC.

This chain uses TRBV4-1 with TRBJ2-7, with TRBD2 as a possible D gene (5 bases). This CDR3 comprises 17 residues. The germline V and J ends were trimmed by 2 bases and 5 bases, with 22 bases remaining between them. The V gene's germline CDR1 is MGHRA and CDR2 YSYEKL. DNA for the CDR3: TGCGCCAGCAGCCAACTACCCGAGGGTCGCGGTGCCAACGAGCAGTACTTC. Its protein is CASSQLPEGRGANEQYF.

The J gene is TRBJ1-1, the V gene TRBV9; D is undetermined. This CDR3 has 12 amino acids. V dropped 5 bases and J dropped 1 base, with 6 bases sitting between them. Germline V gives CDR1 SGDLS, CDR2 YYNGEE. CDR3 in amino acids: CASRGGNTEAFF. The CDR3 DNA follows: TGTGCCAGCAGAGGAGGGAACACTGAAGCTTTCTTT.

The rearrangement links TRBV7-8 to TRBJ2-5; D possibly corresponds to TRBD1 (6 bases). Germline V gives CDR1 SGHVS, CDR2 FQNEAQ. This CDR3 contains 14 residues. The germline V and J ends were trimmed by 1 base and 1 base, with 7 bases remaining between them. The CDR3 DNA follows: TGTGCCAGCAGCTTAGACAGGGCCCAAGAGACCCAGTACTTC. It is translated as CASSLDRAQETQYF.

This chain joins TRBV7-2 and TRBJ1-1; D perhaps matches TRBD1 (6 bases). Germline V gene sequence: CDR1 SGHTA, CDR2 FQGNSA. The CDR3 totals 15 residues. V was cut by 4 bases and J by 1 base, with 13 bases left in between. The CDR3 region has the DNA TGTGCCAGCAGCTCCCAGGGGATTGGGAACACTGAAGCTTTCTTT. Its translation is CASSSQGIGNTEAFF. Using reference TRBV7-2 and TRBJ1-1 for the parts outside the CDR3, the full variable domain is GAGVSQSPSNKVTEKGKDVELRCDPISGHTALYWYRQSLGQGLEFLIYFQGNSAPDKSGLPSDRFSAERTGGSVSTLTIQRTQQEDSAVYLCASSSQGIGNTEAFFGQGTRLTVV.

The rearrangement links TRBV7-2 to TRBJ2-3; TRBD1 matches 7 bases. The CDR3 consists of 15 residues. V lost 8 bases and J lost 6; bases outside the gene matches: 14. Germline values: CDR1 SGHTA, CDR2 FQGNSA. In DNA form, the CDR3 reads TGTGCCAGCGGGCAAAAGGACAGGCCCACTGATACGCAGTATTTT. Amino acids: CASGQKDRPTDTQYF.

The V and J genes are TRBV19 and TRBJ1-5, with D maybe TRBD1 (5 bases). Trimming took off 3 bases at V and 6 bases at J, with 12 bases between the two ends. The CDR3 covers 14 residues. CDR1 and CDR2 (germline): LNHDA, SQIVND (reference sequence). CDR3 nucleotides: TGTGCCAGTAGTATCGGAGGGGTGGGTCAGCCCCAGCATTTT. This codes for CASSIGGVGQPQHF. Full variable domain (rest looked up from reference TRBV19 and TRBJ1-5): DGGITQSPKYLFRKEGQNVTLSCEQNLNHDAMYWYRQDPGQGLRLIYYSQIVNDFQKGDIAEGYSVSREKKESFPLTVTSAQKNPTAFYLCASSIGGVGQPQHFGDGTRLSIL.

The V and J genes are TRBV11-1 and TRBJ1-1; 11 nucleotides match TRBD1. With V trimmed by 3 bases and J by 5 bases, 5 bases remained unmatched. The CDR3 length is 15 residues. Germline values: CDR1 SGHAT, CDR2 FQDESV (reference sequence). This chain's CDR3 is CASSFGTGGVTEAFF. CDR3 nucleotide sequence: TGTGCCAGCAGCTTTGGGACAGGGGGAGTAACTGAAGCTTTCTTT.

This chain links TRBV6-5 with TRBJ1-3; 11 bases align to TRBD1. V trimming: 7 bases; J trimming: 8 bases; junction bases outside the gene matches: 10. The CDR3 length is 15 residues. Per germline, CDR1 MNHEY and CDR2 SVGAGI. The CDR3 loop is CASTTTGTGGYTIYF. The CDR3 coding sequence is TGTGCCAGCACCACCACCGGGACAGGGGGGTACACCATATATTTT.

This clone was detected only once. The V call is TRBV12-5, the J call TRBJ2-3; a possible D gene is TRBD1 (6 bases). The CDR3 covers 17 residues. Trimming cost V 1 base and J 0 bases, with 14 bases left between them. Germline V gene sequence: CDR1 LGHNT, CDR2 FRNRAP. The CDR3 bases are TGTGCTAGTGGTTTGGGACACAGGGTGGGGAGCACAGATACGCAGTATTTT. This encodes CASGLGHRVGSTDTQYF.